Below are 2 T cell receptor beta chains sequenced from a single sample in a study of cytomegalovirus exposure and HLA in healthy donors. This PCR relied on a set of 60 Vbeta primers and 13 Jbeta primers. Sequenced by immunoSEQ multiplex PCR; TCRdb stores in-frame clones only, minus some. The sample contains fewer than 250,000 clones, around 79% of which appear only once. The sample was PBMCs. These receptors originate from a male donor in good health and CMV-seropositive.

The chain joins TRBV14 to TRBJ1-1; D may be TRBD1 (5 bases). This CDR3 has 13 amino acids. Trimming left V 1 base short and J 4 bases short, with 7 bases between. Germline V gene sequence: CDR1 SGHDN, CDR2 FVKESK. Here the CDR3 reads CASSQVGGTEAFF. Written as DNA, the CDR3 is TGTGCCAGCAGCCAAGTGGGGGGCACTGAAGCTTTCTTT.

As DNA, the CDR3 is TGTGCCAGCAGCTTAAGCGGGAGGGAGACCGGGGAGCTGTTTTTT. This gives the protein CASSLSGRETGELFF. The chain has TRBV7-3 and TRBJ2-2; 9 bases agree with TRBD2. This CDR3 has 15 residues. J lost 5 bases, V lost 1 base, and 2 bases had no gene match. Germline V gene data show CDR1 as SGHTA and CDR2 as FQGTGA.